This is a list of T cell receptor beta chains from one sample in a study of blood T cell repertoires in COVID-19. Produced via immunoSEQ multiplex PCR; TCRdb's table is partial and in-frame only. The data show roughly 160,000 clones, roughly 85% seen once. The sequenced sample was PBMCs or T cells enriched from blood (not recorded which). Receptors were obtained from a woman aged 70-85 years in a cohort exposed to, infected with or recovered from COVID-19 (not recorded which). Both conserved end residues are part of each CDR3. A D gene is named only where the DNA matches it firmly. Clone size is stated in some rows and not others, as once, few, many or a class when expanded.

j_gene,v_gene,len,abundance,d_gene,CDR3nt,CDR3aa
TRBJ1-4,TRBV28,16,.,.,TGTGCCAGCAGTTCCTGGAGGGGCGCAACTAATGAAAAACTGTTTTTT,CASSSWRGATNEKLFF
TRBJ2-1,TRBV5-4,16,.,TRBD1,TGTGCCAGCAGCTACGACAGGGATCATTCCTACAATGAGCAGTTCTTC,CASSYDRDHSYNEQFF
TRBJ2-3,TRBV5-1,15,.,.,TGCGCCAGCAGCACCACAGGAGATAGCACAGATACGCAGTATTTT,CASSTTGDSTDTQYF
TRBJ2-2,TRBV5-1,18,.,TRBD2,TGCGCCAGCAGCTTCGGGACTAGCGGGAGTTGGAACACCGGGGAGCTGTTTTTT,CASSFGTSGSWNTGELFF
TRBJ2-3,TRBV24-1,13,few,.,TGTGCCACCGGGAGAGACGGCACAGATACGCAGTATTTT,CATGRDGTDTQYF
TRBJ2-3,TRBV7-8,17,.,.,TGTGCCAGCAGCTTACCCCGAGAGCGGCCGAGCAGAGATACGCAGTATTTT,CASSLPRERPSRDTQYF
TRBJ1-3,TRBV5-1,14,.,.,TGCGCCAGCAGCACACAGGGTACGGGAAACACCATATATTTT,CASSTQGTGNTIYF
TRBJ1-5,TRBV12-3/TRBV12-4,13,.,.,TGTGCCAGCAGTTTGATAGGAGATCAGCCCCAGCATTTT,CASSLIGDQPQHF
TRBJ1-1,TRBV4-2,13,few,.,TGTGCCAGCACGGGGCAGACGAACACTGAAGCTTTCTTT,CASTGQTNTEAFF
TRBJ2-5,TRBV7-7,12,.,.,TGTGCTAGCAGCTCACTAGGAGAGACCCAGTACTTC,CASSSLGETQYF
TRBJ2-7,TRBV28,14,.,.,TGTGCCAGCAGGCAGGTAACACGTACGGGGGAGCAGTACTTC,CASRQVTRTGEQYF
TRBJ2-1,TRBV5-4,15,.,TRBD2,TGTGCCAGCAGCTTGGTCCTAGCGGGAGCCCATGAGCAGTTCTTC,CASSLVLAGAHEQFF
TRBJ1-2,TRBV7-2,13,.,.,TGTGCCAGCAGCCCCCGGACAGCCTATGGCTACACCTTC,CASSPRTAYGYTF
TRBJ2-7,TRBV18,14,few,.,TGTGCCAGCTCACGGAGCAGGGACTCCTACGAGCAGTACTTC,CASSRSRDSYEQYF
TRBJ2-1,TRBV5-1,13,once,.,TGCGCCAGCAGCTTACAGCAGCTCGATGAGCAGTTCTTC,CASSLQQLDEQFF
TRBJ2-4,TRBV3-1/TRBV3-2,13,few,TRBD2,TGTGCCAGCAGCCAATCCCGGGGTAGCGGGAGCTACTTC,CASSQSRGSGSYF
TRBJ2-5,TRBV18,17,.,TRBD2,TGTGCCAGCTCACCACCGAACGGACTAGCGGGGAGGGAGACCCAGTACTTC,CASSPPNGLAGRETQYF
TRBJ1-5,TRBV30,13,.,TRBD1,TGTGCCTGGAGTCGGGACAGGTATCAGCCCCAGCATTTT,CAWSRDRYQPQHF
TRBJ2-1,TRBV28,16,.,TRBD2,TGTGCCAGCAGTTCCCGGACTAGCGGGATCTACAATGAGCAGTTCTTC,CASSSRTSGIYNEQFF
TRBJ2-3,TRBV12-3/TRBV12-4,13,.,.,TGTGCCAGCAGTCAACACAGGGCAGATACGCAGTATTTT,CASSQHRADTQYF
TRBJ1-5,TRBV18,15,.,TRBD1,TGTGCCAGCTCAGCCCGGGACAGGGGGAGTCAGCCCCAGCATTTT,CASSARDRGSQPQHF
TRBJ2-1,TRBV7-2,15,few,TRBD2,TGTGCCAGCAGCTTTTATATCGGGAGGGCCAATGAGCAGTTCTTC,CASSFYIGRANEQFF
TRBJ2-7,TRBV28,13,.,TRBD1,TGTGCCAGCACGTCGGGACAGGGGCCTGAGCAGTACTTC,CASTSGQGPEQYF
TRBJ2-7,TRBV11-2,13,.,.,TGTGCCAGCAGCTTGGGACTTCACTACGAGCAGTACTTC,CASSLGLHYEQYF
TRBJ2-1,TRBV6-5,14,.,TRBD2,TGTGCCAGTGGGCGTCCGGGAGGTAGGAATGAGCAGTTCTTC,CASGRPGGRNEQFF
TRBJ1-6,TRBV6-5,15,.,TRBD1,TGTGCCAGCAGTTACTCCACAGGGGGAAATTCACCCCTCCACTTT,CASSYSTGGNSPLHF
TRBJ2-6,TRBV27,17,few,.,TGTGCCAGCAGCCGCGACAGCGTAAGCTCTGGGGCCAACGTCCTGACTTTC,CASSRDSVSSGANVLTF
TRBJ1-5,TRBV30,16,few,TRBD1,TGTGCCTGGAGTCTAACCGGGACAGGGGGCTGGCAGCCCCAGCATTTT,CAWSLTGTGGWQPQHF
TRBJ2-1,TRBV29-1,11,.,.,TGCAGCGTAACCTCTAGCAATGAGCAGTTCTTC,CSVTSSNEQFF
TRBJ1-4,TRBV9,15,.,.,TGTGCCAGCAGCCCTCGACAGGCTGGGAATGAAAAACTGTTTTTT,CASSPRQAGNEKLFF
TRBJ2-7,TRBV5-1,16,.,TRBD1,TGCGCCAGCAGCCTATCCTACAGGGGCCCAGGGTACGAGCAGTACTTC,CASSLSYRGPGYEQYF
TRBJ2-1,TRBV11-2,14,.,.,TGTGCCAGCAGCTTTGGGCCAGCATACAATGAGCAGTTCTTC,CASSFGPAYNEQFF
TRBJ2-7,TRBV11-3,16,.,.,TGTGCCAGCAGCTTAGACCAGAGGACTGGATTCTACGAGCAGTACTTC,CASSLDQRTGFYEQYF
TRBJ1-2,TRBV7-3,13,.,TRBD1,TGTGCCAGCAGCCTAGGGACAGGGTATGGCTACACCTTC,CASSLGTGYGYTF
TRBJ1-1,TRBV19,14,.,TRBD1,TGTGCCAGTAGTATAAGGACAGGGCTGACTGAAGCTTTCTTT,CASSIRTGLTEAFF
TRBJ2-1,TRBV5-1,16,.,.,TGCGCCAGCAGCTTGGCACGGACAGACTCCTACAATGAGCAGTTCTTC,CASSLARTDSYNEQFF
TRBJ2-1,TRBV11-3,14,.,.,TGTGCCAGCAGCCCCCGACCTATGGAGTATGAGCAGTTCTTC,CASSPRPMEYEQFF
TRBJ1-6,TRBV14,12,.,.,TGTGCCAGCAGCCAAGGGAGCCAGTTCCTCCACTTT,CASSQGSQFLHF
TRBJ1-1,TRBV5-1,11,.,.,TGCGCCAGCAGTCAGGGAACTGAAGCTTTCTTT,CASSQGTEAFF